Sequencing of this T cell receptor beta chain was carried out in a study of cytomegalovirus exposure and HLA in healthy donors. Study-wide results and caveats: Indistinguishability led to the exclusion of some V segments, TRBV6-2 and TRBV6-3 included. It was approximately 170 TCR beta chains that were listed as cytomegalovirus-associated. Most likely, a cluster of highly shared sequence variants arose as a sequencing artifact.

Every donor was a healthy person donating bone marrow. 13 Jbeta primers and 60 Vbeta primers were used for the PCR. TCRdb's table, derived via immunoSEQ multiplex PCR, lists solely in-frame clones and lacks some. The sample includes 170,000 or so clones, around 80% seen only once; the top ten take 2% to 2.5%. V was clipped by 5 bases and J by 3 bases; unmatched bases: 10. The germline gives CDR1 LGHNA, CDR2 YSLEER. The CDR3 consists of 16 residues. As to this clone: Its antigen remains unknown.

The clonotype originates from a woman in her twenties or thirties in good health and CMV-seronegative. The chain uses TRBV4-3 and TRBJ1-2, with 9 positions matching TRBD1. Sequenced: PBMCs. The CDR3 sequence is CASSSQGWDRDYGYTF. The CDR3 bases are TGCGCCAGCAGCAGCCAAGGTTGGGACAGGGACTATGGCTACACCTTC.